The 32 T cell receptor beta chains given below trace back to one sample, sequenced in a study of T cells in Graves' hyperthyroidism and ophthalmopathy (dated by TCRdb to between 2019 and 2020). Libraries were built with multiplex PCR. TCRdb records Illumina HiSeq 2000 as the sequencer. TCR beta CDR3 regions were amplified from RNA transcripts. A first-round RT-PCR of the TCR CDR3 used the HTBI primer set with the Qiagen OneStep RT-PCR kit. TCRdb redid the processing of the public reads, applying fastp at Q25 and MiXCR, and retained in-frame beta chains. Every distinct CDR3 protein forms one entry, paired with its most common genes and DNA. This sample is represented by about 570,000 distinct CDR3 sequences; under 60% of them were singletons. Roughly 20% of the sample is in the top ten clones. The sample consisted of peripheral blood or thyroid tissue (not recorded which). Receptors originate from an adult woman with Graves' disease, either hyperthyroidism or ophthalmopathy (not recorded which).

This clonotype has a count of ten or more. The J gene is TRBJ1-1, the V gene TRBV9; D gene unclear. This CDR3 is 13 amino acids long. CDR1 is SGDLS and CDR2 is YYNGEE in the germline V gene. The V end lost 0 bases, the J end lost 0 bases, and 3 bases lay between the germline ends. This CDR3 reads CASSVDVNTEAFF. The CDR3 nucleotides are TGTGCCAGCAGCGTAGACGTGAACACTGAAGCTTTCTTT.

V and J are TRBV10-3 and TRBJ2-7; D not certain. V was trimmed by 4 bases and J by 3 bases, leaving 10 bases between them. CDR1 is ENHRY, CDR2 SYGVKD, per germline. There are 13 residues in the CDR3. The CDR3 region has the DNA TGTGCCATCAGTGGGAGTTCAGACTACGAGCAGTACTTC. This translates into CAISGSSDYEQYF.

This clonotype was observed once. V gene TRBV7-9 combines with J gene TRBJ2-7; 8 positions match TRBD2. CDR3 size: 16 residues. V lost 5 bases, J lost 2 bases, and 11 bases stayed unmatched. Germline values: CDR1 SEHNR, CDR2 FQNEAQ (reference sequence). The CDR3 DNA reads as TGTGCCAGCAGCCGAAACCGACTAGCGCTGGCCTACGAGCAGTACTTC. It translates to CASSRNRLALAYEQYF.

V usage is TRBV20-1 and J usage is TRBJ1-5; 7 nucleotides match TRBD1. The V gene end was trimmed by 5 bases and the J gene end by 0 bases; junction bases not matched to a gene: 10. This CDR3 is built from 16 residues. Germline values: CDR1 DFQATT, CDR2 SNEGSKA (reference sequence). The CDR3 is CSAEDVDRFSNQPQHF. CDR3 coding DNA: TGCAGTGCTGAGGACGTGGACAGGTTTAGCAATCAGCCCCAGCATTTT.

V gene TRBV24-1 combines with J gene TRBJ1-5; no clear D. Germline V gives CDR1 KGHDR, CDR2 SFDVKD. The CDR3 contains 12 residues. Trimming took off 4 bases at V and 5 bases at J, with 5 bases between the two ends. CDR3 nucleotide sequence: TGTGCCACCAGTGACCCGGATCAGCCCCAGCATTTT. This translates into CATSDPDQPQHF.

This clonotype was counted once. A much larger clone lies a single base off, so this may be a read error. J is TRBJ2-7 and V is TRBV11-2; D call uncertain. Germline CDR1 is SGHAT and CDR2 is FQNNGV. CDR3 size: 13 residues. CDR3 amino acids: CAGSEDNSYEQYF. The CDR3 DNA is TGTGCCGGCAGTGAGGATAACTCCTACGAGCAGTACTTC. Combining the CDR3 with reference TRBV11-2 and TRBJ2-7 gives the whole variable domain EAGVAQSPRYKIIEKRQSVAFWCNPISGHATLYWYQQILGQGPKLLIQFQNNGVVDDSQLPKDRFSAERLKGVDSTLKIQPAKLEDSAVYLCAGSEDNSYEQYFGPGTRLTVT.

This clonotype was detected only a few times. Since a much larger clone is just one base distant, this may be a read error. The gene calls are TRBV25-1 and TRBJ2-7, with D possibly matching TRBD2 (5 bases). V lost 8 bases, J lost 3 bases, and 5 bases lay in between. Germline lookup yields CDR1 MGHDK and CDR2 SYGVNS. The CDR3 is 10 residues long. Here the CDR3 DNA reads TGTGCCAGCGGGAGCTACGAGCAGTACTTC. It translates to CASGSYEQYF.

The CDR3 loop reads CSARTGDTEAYYEQYF. The CDR3 coding sequence is TGCAGTGCTAGGACAGGGGACACTGAAGCTTATTACGAGCAGTACTTC. V gene TRBV20-1 combines with J gene TRBJ2-7; TRBD1 matches 8 bases. Per the germline V gene, CDR1 is DFQATT and CDR2 is SNEGSKA (reference sequence). V shed 3 bases, J shed 4 bases, and the junction held 14 bases outside the gene matches. The length of the CDR3 is 16 residues.

This clonotype has just a few counts. J is TRBJ1-5 and V is TRBV9; 8 positions match TRBD1. Germline-derived CDR1 and CDR2 are SGDLS and YYNGEE. V trimming: 3 bases; J trimming: 7 bases; junction bases outside the gene matches: 6. This CDR3 contains 14 residues. This CDR3 is CASSAGQGSQPQHF. CDR3 DNA: TGTGCCAGCAGCGCCGGACAGGGTTCCCAGCCCCAGCATTTT.

The count of this clonotype is one. The germline gene is not matched at one end of the junction; a read error may be the cause. This chain connects TRBV10-3 to TRBJ2-2; perhaps TRBD2 as D (5 bases). Germline V gene lookup returns CDR1 ENHRY and CDR2 SYGVKD. The CDR3 runs 16 residues. The CDR3 spells CAITERSKGNTGELSW. The CDR3 DNA is TGTGCCATCACAGAGCGGAGTAAAGGGAACACCGGGGAGCTGTCTTGG.

The sample holds a few counts of this clonotype. The V call is TRBV10-3, the J call TRBJ2-3; no definite D call. Germline V gene data show CDR1 as ENHRY and CDR2 as SYGVKD. This CDR3 region has 13 residues. Trimming stripped 6 bases from V and 2 bases from J, with 9 bases between. Written as DNA, the CDR3 is TGTGCCATCAGCTTGACCCTCACAGATACGCAGTATTTT. Translation: CAISLTLTDTQYF.

The genes are TRBV5-1 and TRBJ1-6; possibly TRBD1 for D (5 bases). This CDR3 is 14 amino acids long. Germline V lookup: CDR1 SGHRS, CDR2 YFSETQ. V gave up 3 bases and J gave up 10 bases, with 14 bases separating them. The CDR3 DNA reads TGCGCCAGCAGCTCGTCAGGGTTATACTCACCCCTCCACTTT. Translated: CASSSSGLYSPLHF. The full variable domain, with the rest looked up from reference TRBV5-1 and TRBJ1-6, is KAGVTQTPRYLIKTRGQQVTLSCSPISGHRSVSWYQQTPGQGLQFLFEYFSETQRNKGNFPGRFSGRQFSNSRSEMNVSTLELGDSALYLCASSSSGLYSPLHFGNGTRLTVT.

In this sample, this clonotype turned up a few times. A much larger clone differs by one base, so this may be a read error. V and J are TRBV7-2 and TRBJ2-7, with 7 nucleotides matching TRBD1. Losses at the gene ends were 4 bases for V and 0 bases for J; bases not matched to a gene: 3. CDR3 size: 14 residues. The germline CDR1 and CDR2 sequences are SGHTA and FQGNSA. CDR3: CASSSGTASYEQYF. CDR3 in DNA: TGTGCCAGCAGCTCCGGGACAGCCTCCTACGAGCAGTACTTC. Full variable domain (outside the CDR3, taken from reference TRBV7-2 and TRBJ2-7): GAGVSQSPSNKVTEKGKDVELRCDPISGHTALYWYRQSLGQGLEFLIYFQGNSAPDKSGLPSDRFSAERTGGSVSTLTIQRTQQEDSAVYLCASSSGTASYEQYFGPGTRLTVT.

The table lists this clonotype with a few counts. The CDR3 region has the DNA TGCAGCGTGAAAGACAGGTTTGATCAGCCCCAGCATTTT. It yields the protein CSVKDRFDQPQHF. The chain employs TRBV29-1 and TRBJ1-5, with D possibly TRBD1 on 6 matching bases. The CDR3 runs 13 residues. Germline V gene data show CDR1 as SQVTM and CDR2 as ANQGSEA. V lost 6 bases to trimming and J lost 5 bases, with 14 bases between them.

The chain uses TRBV6-5 and TRBJ1-2; a weak D match, TRBD1 (5 bases). Per the germline V gene, CDR1 is MNHEY and CDR2 is SVGAGI. V gave up 2 bases and J gave up 2 bases, with 12 bases separating them. This CDR3 spans 15 amino acids. The DNA for the CDR3 is TGTGCCAGCAGTTACGCTTTGAGACAGAACTATGGCTACACCTTC. This translates into CASSYALRQNYGYTF.

In its sample, this clonotype was seen once. The genes are TRBV29-1 and TRBJ1-2, with TRBD1 matching over 7 bases. Germline loops: CDR1 SQVTM, CDR2 ANQGSEA. V shed 7 bases and J 8 bases; nucleotides not matched to a gene: 10. This CDR3 comprises 12 residues. CDR3 nucleotide sequence: TGCAGCGCCCTGAAGACAGGGATAGGCTACACCTTC. Translation: CSALKTGIGYTF. The full variable domain, its missing parts supplied by reference TRBV29-1 and TRBJ1-2, is SAVISQKPSRDICQRGTSLTIQCQVDSQVTMMFWYRQQPGQSLTLIATANQGSEATYESGFVIDKFPISRPNLTFSTLTVSNMSPEDSSIYLCSALKTGIGYTFGSGTRLTVV.

This clonotype was detected ten times or more. The CDR3 spells CASSPGRHYEQYF. The DNA for the CDR3 is TGTGCCAGCAGCCCCGGACGTCACTACGAGCAGTACTTC. The chain recombines TRBV27 with TRBJ2-7; D unresolved. This CDR3 comprises 13 residues. The V and J ends lost 6 bases and 3 bases respectively, with 12 bases between them. Germline V CDR1 and CDR2: MNHEY, SMNVEV (reference sequence).

This clonotype appeared many times. This chain uses TRBV6-5 with TRBJ2-7; unclear D gene. Germline CDR1 MNHEY, CDR2 SVGAGI. The CDR3 runs to 13 residues. V lost 1 base to trimming and J lost 1 base, with 5 bases between them. The CDR3 DNA is TGTGCCAGCAGTTACTTGGGGTCCTACGAGCAGTACTTC. Amino acids: CASSYLGSYEQYF.

This clonotype has at least ten counts. The DNA for the CDR3 is TGTGCCAGCAGCTTAATCACTGAAGCTTTCTTT. Amino acid sequence: CASSLITEAFF. The gene calls are TRBV7-2 and TRBJ1-1; D gene unclear. Between the trimmed V and J ends, which lost 2 bases and 4 bases, there was a span of 2 bases. The CDR3 runs to 11 residues. CDR1 and CDR2 from the germline V gene are SGHTA and FQGNSA.

This clonotype has at least ten counts. The CDR3 loop is CASSLYQGVQETQYF. CDR3 DNA: TGTGCCAGCAGCTTATATCAGGGCGTCCAAGAGACCCAGTACTTC. This rearrangement joins TRBV7-6 to TRBJ2-5; D perhaps matches TRBD1 (5 bases). The ends were cut back, 2 bases at V and 1 base at J, with 11 bases in the middle. Germline V lookup: CDR1 SGHVS, CDR2 FNYEAQ. CDR3 length equals 15 residues.

This clonotype has only a few counts. The V and J genes are TRBV28 and TRBJ1-5; D is unclear. Deletions cut 2 bases from V and 1 base from J, with 9 bases between. CDR1 MDHEN and CDR2 SYDVKM come from the germline V gene. This CDR3 contains 15 residues. The CDR3 nucleotides are TGTGCCAGCAGTTTAGGAGAGGCCAGCAATCAGCCCCAGCATTTT. Translated: CASSLGEASNQPQHF. Complete variable domain (other parts from reference TRBV28 and TRBJ1-5): DVKVTQSSRYLVKRTGEKVFLECVQDMDHENMFWYRQDPGLGLRLIYFSYDVKMKEKGDIPEGYSVSREKKERFSLILESASTNQTSMYLCASSLGEASNQPQHFGDGTRLSIL.

The chain has TRBV2 and TRBJ1-5, with D perhaps matching TRBD1 (5 bases). CDR1 is SNHLY, CDR2 FYNNEI, per germline. V was clipped by 8 bases and J by 4 bases, with 12 bases between them. CDR3 size: 13 residues. The CDR3, as DNA: TGTGCCAGCGGGGGTGAGGGAAATCAGCCCCAGCATTTT. Amino acids: CASGGEGNQPQHF.

This clonotype was counted at least ten times. V gene TRBV10-2 combines with J gene TRBJ1-6, with 8 bases that match TRBD1. The V and J ends lost 6 bases and 8 bases, in that order; junction bases with no gene match: 9. This CDR3 has 15 residues. Germline assignment: CDR1 WSHSY and CDR2 SAAADI. The CDR3 DNA reads as TGCGCCAGCAGCTCCCAGGGGGCGCGGGATTCACCCCTCCACTTT. This translates into CASSSQGARDSPLHF.

The chain has TRBV7-2 and TRBJ1-2; D not certain. This CDR3 is 14 amino acids long. V dropped 2 bases and J dropped 7 bases, with 14 bases sitting between them. CDR1 and CDR2 from the germline V gene are SGHTA and FQGNSA. CDR3 in amino acids: CASSLPTPLGGYTF. As DNA, the CDR3 is TGTGCCAGCAGCTTACCTACCCCTTTAGGTGGCTACACCTTC. Drawing the rest from reference TRBV7-2 and TRBJ1-2, the complete variable domain is GAGVSQSPSNKVTEKGKDVELRCDPISGHTALYWYRQSLGQGLEFLIYFQGNSAPDKSGLPSDRFSAERTGGSVSTLTIQRTQQEDSAVYLCASSLPTPLGGYTFGSGTRLTVV.

The rearrangement joins TRBV6-5 to TRBJ2-2; the match to TRBD2 covers 8 bases. Losses at the gene ends were 2 bases for V and 3 bases for J; bases not matched to a gene: 14. The germline gives CDR1 MNHEY, CDR2 SVGAGI. The CDR3 has 19 residues. The CDR3 protein is CASSYVRPGREDYTGELFF. CDR3 bases: TGTGCCAGCAGTTACGTACGTCCGGGGCGGGAGGACTACACCGGGGAGCTGTTTTTT.

This chain joins TRBV15 and TRBJ2-5, with D possibly TRBD1 on 5 matching bases. Between the trimmed V and J ends, which lost 5 bases and 5 bases, there was a span of 9 bases. CDR3 length equals 12 residues. Germline CDR1 is LNHNV and CDR2 is YYDKDF (reference sequence). The CDR3 loop reads CATSGAGETQYF. DNA for the CDR3: TGTGCCACCAGCGGAGCAGGGGAGACCCAGTACTTC.

The rearrangement uses TRBV7-9 and TRBJ1-1; tentatively, D is TRBD1 (5 bases). The CDR3 is made up of 14 amino acids. Deletions cut 5 bases from V and 1 base from J, with 11 bases between. Germline V gene data show CDR1 as SEHNR and CDR2 as FQNEAQ (reference sequence). The CDR3 here is CASSPGSQNTEAFF. The CDR3 DNA follows: TGTGCCAGCAGCCCAGGGAGTCAGAACACTGAAGCTTTCTTT.

In regard to this clonotype: A read error may explain this, as a much larger clone is one base away. V and J are TRBV12-3 or TRBV12-4 and TRBJ2-2, with D possibly TRBD2 on 5 matching bases. This CDR3 is 14 amino acids long. CDR3 in amino acids: CASRSDANTGELSF. The CDR3 coding sequence is TGTGCCAGCAGGTCAGACGCGAACACCGGGGAGCTGTCTTTT.

V and J are TRBV15 and TRBJ2-7; 8 bases are a match to TRBD1. V shed 3 bases and J 1 base; nucleotides not matched to a gene: 8. The CDR3 contains 16 residues. CDR1 is LNHNV, CDR2 YYDKDF, per germline (reference sequence). CDR3 coding DNA: TGTGCCACCAGCAGTGAAGGTACAGGGGGTTCCTACGAGCAGTACTTC. Translating it yields CATSSEGTGGSYEQYF.

This chain connects TRBV6-2 or TRBV6-3 to TRBJ2-7; possible D gene TRBD1, 5 bases. V lost 5 bases to trimming and J lost 3 bases, with 17 bases between them. This CDR3 comprises 15 residues. Germline CDR1 reads MNHEY; CDR2 reads SVGEGT. DNA for the CDR3: TGTGCCAGCAGTGGCATAGTTGACAGTTACTACGAGCAGTACTTC. Its translation: CASSGIVDSYYEQYF.

In its sample, this clonotype was seen many times. The chain links TRBV10-1 to TRBJ2-2; TRBD1 aligns across 7 bases. The CDR3 is made up of 17 amino acids. The V segment lost 6 bases and the J segment 6 bases; nucleotides outside the gene matches: 16. The germline CDR1 and CDR2 sequences are WNHNN and SYGVQD (reference sequence). As DNA, the CDR3 is TGCGCCAGCAGACAAAGCTCAGGGCAGGGGGTCTCCGGGGAGCTGTTTTTT. It encodes CASRQSSGQGVSGELFF.

J is TRBJ1-2 and V is TRBV7-9, with D maybe TRBD1 (5 bases). Germline assignment: CDR1 SEHNR and CDR2 FQNEAQ (reference sequence). The CDR3 covers 14 residues. Trimming took 2 bases from V and 4 from J, leaving 11 bases between them. This CDR3 reads CASSLQGRGYGYTF. CDR3 in DNA: TGTGCCAGCAGCTTACAGGGTCGGGGCTATGGCTACACCTTC.